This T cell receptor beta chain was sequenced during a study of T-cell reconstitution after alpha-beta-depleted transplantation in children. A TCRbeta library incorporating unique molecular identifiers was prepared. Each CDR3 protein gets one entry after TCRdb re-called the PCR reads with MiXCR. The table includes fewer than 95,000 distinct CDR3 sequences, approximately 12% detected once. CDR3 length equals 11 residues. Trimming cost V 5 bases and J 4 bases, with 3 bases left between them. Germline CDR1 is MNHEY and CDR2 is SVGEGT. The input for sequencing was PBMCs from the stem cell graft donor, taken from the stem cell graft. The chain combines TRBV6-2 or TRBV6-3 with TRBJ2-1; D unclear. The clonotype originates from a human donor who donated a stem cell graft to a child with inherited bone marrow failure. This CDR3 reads CASSRYNEQFF. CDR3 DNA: TGTGCCAGCAGTAGATACAATGAGCAGTTCTTC.